This T cell receptor beta chain was captured by sequencing in a study of identical twins. TCRdb re-derived calls from the 5' RACE reads in MiXCR, one entry per CDR3 protein. Among hundreds of thousands of distinct CDR3 sequences listed, 8.5% to 9% were seen once. The CDR3 covers 20 residues. The germline V gene encodes CDR1 ENHRY and CDR2 SYGVKD. V was trimmed by 2 bases and J by 1 base, leaving 26 bases between them. The sample was also linked to a second study, of yellow fever vaccine responses in identical twins.

The chain combines TRBV10-3 with TRBJ2-5; tentative D call: TRBD1 (6 bases). Sequenced input: PBMCs. This TCR was recovered from a woman aged 18-29 years in good health. The CDR3: CAISERGGGGGWSGQETQYF. The CDR3 nucleotides read TGTGCCATCAGTGAGCGTGGGGGCGGAGGTGGTTGGTCGGGCCAAGAGACCCAGTACTTC.